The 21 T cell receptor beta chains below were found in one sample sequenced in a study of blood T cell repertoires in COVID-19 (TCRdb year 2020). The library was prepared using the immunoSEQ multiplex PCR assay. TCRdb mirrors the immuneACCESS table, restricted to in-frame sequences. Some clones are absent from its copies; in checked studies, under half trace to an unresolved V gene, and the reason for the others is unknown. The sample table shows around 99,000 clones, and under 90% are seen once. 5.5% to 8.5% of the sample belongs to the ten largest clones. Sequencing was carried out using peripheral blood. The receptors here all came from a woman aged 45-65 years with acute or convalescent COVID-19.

The CDR3: CASSFARGAYEQYF. The CDR3 bases are TGCGCCAGCAGCTTTGCTAGAGGAGCCTACGAGCAGTACTTC. The V call is TRBV5-1, the J call TRBJ2-7; unclear D gene. Trimming took off 2 bases at V and 2 bases at J, with 11 bases between the two ends. Looked up from germline, CDR1 is SGHRS and CDR2 is YFSETQ. The CDR3 extends over 14 amino acids.

CDR3 in amino acids: CASRSAGLVYSNQPQHF. In DNA, the CDR3 is TGTGCCAGCAGGTCGGCGGGCCTGGTATATAGCAATCAGCCCCAGCATTTT. This chain connects TRBV27 to TRBJ1-5; D is unclear. The CDR3 contains 17 residues. Germline lookup yields CDR1 MNHEY and CDR2 SMNVEV (reference sequence). V was cut by 6 bases and J by 0 bases, with 18 bases left in between.

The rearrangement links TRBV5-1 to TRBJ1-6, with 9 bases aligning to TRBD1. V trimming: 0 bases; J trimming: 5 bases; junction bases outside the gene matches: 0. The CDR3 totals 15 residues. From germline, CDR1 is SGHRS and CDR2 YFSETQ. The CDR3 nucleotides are TGCGCCAGCAGCTTGGGGGACAGGGATAATTCACCCCTCCACTTT. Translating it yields CASSLGDRDNSPLHF.

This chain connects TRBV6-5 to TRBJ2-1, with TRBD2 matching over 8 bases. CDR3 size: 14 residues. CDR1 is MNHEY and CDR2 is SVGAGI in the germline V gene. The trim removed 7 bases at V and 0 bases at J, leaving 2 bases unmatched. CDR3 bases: TGTGCCAGCAATCTAGCGGGCTCCTACAATGAGCAGTTCTTC. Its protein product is CASNLAGSYNEQFF.

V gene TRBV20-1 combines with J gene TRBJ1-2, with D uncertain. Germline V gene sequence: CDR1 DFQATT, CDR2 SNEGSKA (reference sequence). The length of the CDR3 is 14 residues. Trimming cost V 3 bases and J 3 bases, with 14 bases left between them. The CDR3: CSASEARRYYGYTF. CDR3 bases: TGCAGTGCTAGTGAGGCGCGGAGGTACTATGGCTACACCTTC.

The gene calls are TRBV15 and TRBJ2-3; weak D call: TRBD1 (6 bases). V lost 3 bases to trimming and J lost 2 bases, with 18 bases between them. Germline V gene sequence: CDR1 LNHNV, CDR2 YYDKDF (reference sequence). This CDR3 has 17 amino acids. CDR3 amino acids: CATSRGKTSGATDTQYF. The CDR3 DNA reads TGTGCCACCAGCAGGGGTAAAACCTCAGGGGCCACAGATACGCAGTATTTT. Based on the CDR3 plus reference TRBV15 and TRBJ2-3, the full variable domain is DAMVIQNPRYQVTQFGKPVTLSCSQTLNHNVMYWYQQKSSQAPKLLFHYYDKDFNNEADTPDNFQSRRPNTSFCFLDIRSPGLGDTAMYLCATSRGKTSGATDTQYFGPGTRLTVL.

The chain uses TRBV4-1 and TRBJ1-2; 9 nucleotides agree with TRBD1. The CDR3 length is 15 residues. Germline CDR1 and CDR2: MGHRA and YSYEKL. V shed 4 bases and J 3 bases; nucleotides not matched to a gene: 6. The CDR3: CASSREQGADYGYTF. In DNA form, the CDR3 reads TGCGCCAGCAGCCGGGAACAGGGGGCGGACTATGGCTACACCTTC.

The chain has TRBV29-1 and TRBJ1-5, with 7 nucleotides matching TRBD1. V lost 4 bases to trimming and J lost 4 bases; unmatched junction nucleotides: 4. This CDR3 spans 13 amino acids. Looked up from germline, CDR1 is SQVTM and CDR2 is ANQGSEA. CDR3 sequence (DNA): TGCAGCGTTGTCACGACAGGGAATCAGCCCCAGCATTTT. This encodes CSVVTTGNQPQHF. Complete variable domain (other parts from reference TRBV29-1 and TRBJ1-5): SAVISQKPSRDICQRGTSLTIQCQVDSQVTMMFWYRQQPGQSLTLIATANQGSEATYESGFVIDKFPISRPNLTFSTLTVSNMSPEDSSIYLCSVVTTGNQPQHFGDGTRLSIL.

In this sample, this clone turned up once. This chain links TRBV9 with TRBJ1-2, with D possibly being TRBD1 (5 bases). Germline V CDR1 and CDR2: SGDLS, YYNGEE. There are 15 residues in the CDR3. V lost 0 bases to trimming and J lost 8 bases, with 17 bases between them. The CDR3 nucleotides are TGTGCCAGCAGCGTAGGAACCCAACAGGAAGGCGGCTACACCTTC. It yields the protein CASSVGTQQEGGYTF.

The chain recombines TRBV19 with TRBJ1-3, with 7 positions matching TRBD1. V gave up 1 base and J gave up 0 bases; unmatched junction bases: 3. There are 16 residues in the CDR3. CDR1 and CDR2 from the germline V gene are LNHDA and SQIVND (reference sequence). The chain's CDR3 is CASSIGDRLSGNTIYF. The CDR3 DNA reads TGTGCCAGTAGTATAGGGGACAGACTCTCTGGAAACACCATATATTTT.

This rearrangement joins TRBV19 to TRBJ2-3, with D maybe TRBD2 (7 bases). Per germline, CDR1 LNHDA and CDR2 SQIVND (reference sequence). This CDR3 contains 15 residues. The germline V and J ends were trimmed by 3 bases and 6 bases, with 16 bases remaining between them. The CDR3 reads CASSMWGGSEDTQYF. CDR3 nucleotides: TGTGCCAGTAGTATGTGGGGGGGCAGTGAGGATACGCAGTATTTT.

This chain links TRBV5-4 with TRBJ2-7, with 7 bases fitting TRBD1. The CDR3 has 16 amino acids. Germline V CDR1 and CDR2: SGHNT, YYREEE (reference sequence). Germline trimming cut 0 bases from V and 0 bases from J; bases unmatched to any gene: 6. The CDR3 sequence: CASSLGGTVTSYEQYF. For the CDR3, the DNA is TGTGCCAGCAGCTTGGGGGGGACAGTCACCTCCTACGAGCAGTACTTC. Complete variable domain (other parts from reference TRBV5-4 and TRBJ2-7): ETGVTQSPTHLIKTRGQQVTLRCSSQSGHNTVSWYQQALGQGPQFIFQYYREEENGRGNFPPRFSGLQFPNYSSELNVNALELDDSALYLCASSLGGTVTSYEQYFGPGTRLTVT.

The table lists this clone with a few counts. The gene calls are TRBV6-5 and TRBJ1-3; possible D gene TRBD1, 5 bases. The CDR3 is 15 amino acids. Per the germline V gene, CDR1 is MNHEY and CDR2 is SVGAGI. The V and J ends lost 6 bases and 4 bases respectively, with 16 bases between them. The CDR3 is CASRKRGSGGNTIYF. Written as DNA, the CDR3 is TGTGCCAGCAGAAAGCGGGGGTCAGGCGGAAACACCATATATTTT.

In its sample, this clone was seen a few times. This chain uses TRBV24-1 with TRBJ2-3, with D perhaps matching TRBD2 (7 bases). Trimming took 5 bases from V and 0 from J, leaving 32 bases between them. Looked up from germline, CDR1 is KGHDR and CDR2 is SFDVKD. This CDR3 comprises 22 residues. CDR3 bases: TGTGCCACCAGTGGACCGCTCTCTAGGTCCGGGGGGCGTTCGACTAGCACAGATACGCAGTATTTT. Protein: CATSGPLSRSGGRSTSTDTQYF.

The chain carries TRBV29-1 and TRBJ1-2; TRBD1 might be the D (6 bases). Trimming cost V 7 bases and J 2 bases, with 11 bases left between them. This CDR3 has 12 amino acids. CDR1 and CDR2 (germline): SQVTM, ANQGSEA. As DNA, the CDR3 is TGCAGCGCGGGGGGCGTCAACTATGGCTACACCTTC. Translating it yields CSAGGVNYGYTF.

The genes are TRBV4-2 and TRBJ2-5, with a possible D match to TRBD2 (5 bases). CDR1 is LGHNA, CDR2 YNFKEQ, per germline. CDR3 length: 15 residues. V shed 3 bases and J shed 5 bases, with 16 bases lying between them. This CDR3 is CASSQAGSDGETQYF. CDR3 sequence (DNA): TGTGCCAGCAGCCAGGCGGGTAGCGACGGGGAGACCCAGTACTTC.

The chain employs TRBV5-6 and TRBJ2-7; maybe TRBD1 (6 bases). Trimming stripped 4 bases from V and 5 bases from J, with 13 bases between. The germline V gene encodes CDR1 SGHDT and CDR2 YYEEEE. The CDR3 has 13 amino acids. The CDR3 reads CASSPRTGNEQYF. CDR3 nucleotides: TGTGCCAGCAGCCCGCGCACAGGGAACGAGCAGTACTTC.

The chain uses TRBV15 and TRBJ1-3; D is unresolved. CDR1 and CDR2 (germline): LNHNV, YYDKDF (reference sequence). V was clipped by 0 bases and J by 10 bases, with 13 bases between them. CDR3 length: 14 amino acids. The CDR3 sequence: CATSREQAAWTIYF. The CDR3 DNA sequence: TGTGCCACCAGCAGAGAGCAGGCAGCATGGACCATATATTTT.

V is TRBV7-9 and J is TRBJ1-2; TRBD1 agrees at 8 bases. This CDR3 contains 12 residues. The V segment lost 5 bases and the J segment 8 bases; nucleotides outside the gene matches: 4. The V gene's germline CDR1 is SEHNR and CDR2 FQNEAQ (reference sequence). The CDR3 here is CASSRTGNGYTF. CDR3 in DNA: TGTGCCAGCAGCCGGACAGGGAACGGCTACACCTTC.

The CDR3 region is CASSGWTGGHEQYF. The CDR3 DNA reads TGTGCCAGCAGCGGGTGGACAGGGGGGCACGAGCAGTACTTC. The chain combines TRBV9 with TRBJ2-7, with 10 bases that match TRBD1. Trimming removed 3 bases from V and 5 bases from J; junction bases left unmatched: 5. This CDR3 contains 14 residues. Germline lookup yields CDR1 SGDLS and CDR2 YYNGEE.

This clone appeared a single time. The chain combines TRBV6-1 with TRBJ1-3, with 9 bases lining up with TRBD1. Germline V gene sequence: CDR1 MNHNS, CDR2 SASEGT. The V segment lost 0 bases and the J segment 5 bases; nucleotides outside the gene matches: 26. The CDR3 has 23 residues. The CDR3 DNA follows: TGTGCCAGCAGTGAAGCCGGCGAGTGGGATGGGACAGGGAGGTTCATAGCGAGAAACACCATATATTTT. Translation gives CASSEAGEWDGTGRFIARNTIYF.